One sample yielded the 9 T cell receptor beta chains listed below, sequenced in a study of blood T cell repertoires in COVID-19. Some clones are missing from TCRdb's copy, which holds only in-frame ones; the method was immunoSEQ multiplex PCR. This table has around 84,000 clones, 70% to 75% appearing once. Sequencing was done on a sample of peripheral blood. The receptors originated from a man over 45 with active or convalescent COVID-19.

The chain combines TRBV11-2 with TRBJ1-3; D gene uncertain. The V end was cut by 5 bases, the J end by 0 bases, with 11 bases between. The CDR3 sequence is 15 residues long. CDR1 is SGHAT, CDR2 FQNNGV, per germline. The CDR3 spells CASSLRERSGNTIYF. CDR3 in DNA: TGTGCCAGCAGCCTACGGGAGCGCTCTGGAAACACCATATATTTT.

V usage is TRBV11-2 and J usage is TRBJ2-3; 12 bases fit TRBD2. This CDR3 has 17 residues. Germline V gene sequence: CDR1 SGHAT, CDR2 FQNNGV. V shed 3 bases and J 0 bases; nucleotides not matched to a gene: 4. In DNA, the CDR3 is TGTGCCAGCAGCTTCCTAGCGGGGGGGAGTAGCACAGATACGCAGTATTTT. It translates to CASSFLAGGSSTDTQYF.

The gene calls are TRBV25-1 and TRBJ1-3; a weak D match, TRBD1 (6 bases). Germline-derived CDR1 and CDR2 are MGHDK and SYGVNS. The CDR3 contains 16 residues. V shed 4 bases and J shed 2 bases, with 15 bases lying between them. CDR3 protein: CASSGVMGAAGNTIYF. CDR3 nucleotide sequence: TGTGCCAGCAGTGGGGTAATGGGGGCGGCTGGAAACACCATATATTTT. The complete variable domain, with remaining parts taken from reference TRBV25-1 and TRBJ1-3, reads EADIYQTPRYLVIGTGKKITLECSQTMGHDKMYWYQQDPGMELHLIHYSYGVNSTEKGDLSSESTVSRIRTEHFPLTLESARPSHTSQYLCASSGVMGAAGNTIYFGEGSWLTVV.

This chain joins TRBV21-1 and TRBJ2-1; TRBD2, the D gene given by the table, was not confirmed from the DNA. TRBV21-1 is flagged as a pseudogene. There are 17 residues in the CDR3. The CDR3 nucleotides are TGTGCCAGCAGCAAAGGGACTAGCGGGCCCCCCTACAATGAGCAGTTCTTC. This translates into CASSKGTSGPPYNEQFF.

V is TRBV6-1 and J is TRBJ1-4; 9 bases fit TRBD1. Germline loops: CDR1 MNHNS, CDR2 SASEGT. V lost 2 bases to trimming and J lost 6 bases; unmatched junction nucleotides: 4. The CDR3 spans 15 residues. The CDR3 DNA reads TGTGCCAGCAGTGAAAAAGACAGGGGGGATGAAAAACTGTTTTTT. Its protein is CASSEKDRGDEKLFF.

V usage is TRBV3-1 (or the pseudogene TRBV3-2) and J usage is TRBJ2-7, with D tentatively TRBD1 (6 bases). This CDR3 has 17 residues. Germline CDR1 reads LGHDT; CDR2 reads YNNKEL (reference sequence). V gave up 4 bases and J gave up 0 bases, with 19 bases separating them. CDR3 protein: CASSPLTYRVHSYEQYF. The CDR3 coding sequence is TGTGCCAGCAGCCCGCTTACGTACAGGGTTCACTCCTACGAGCAGTACTTC.

The V gene is TRBV3-1 (or the pseudogene TRBV3-2), the J gene TRBJ2-3; 7 nucleotides match TRBD2. Per germline, CDR1 LGHDT and CDR2 YNNKEL (reference sequence). The V and J ends lost 0 bases and 5 bases, in that order; junction bases with no gene match: 5. The CDR3 runs to 15 residues. The CDR3 bases are TGTGCCAGCAGCCAAGAAGCGGGGACGAGAGATACGCAGTATTTT. Protein sequence: CASSQEAGTRDTQYF.

CDR3: CAITPGQPKGYTF. DNA of the CDR3: TGTGCCATCACCCCGGGACAACCTAAAGGCTACACCTTC. The chain has TRBV10-3 and TRBJ1-2; the D gene is possibly TRBD1 (6 bases). Between the trimmed V and J ends, which lost 7 bases and 8 bases, there was a span of 17 bases. The length of the CDR3 is 13 residues. From germline, CDR1 is ENHRY and CDR2 SYGVKD.

The rearrangement links TRBV5-1 to TRBJ1-3; D is perhaps TRBD1 (5 bases). This CDR3 spans 18 amino acids. Germline CDR1 reads SGHRS; CDR2 reads YFSETQ. The V gene lost 4 bases and the J gene lost 2 bases, with 22 bases spanning the gap. DNA of the CDR3: TGCGCCAGCAGCCTATATGGTTCCGGCTCAGGGCCTGGAAACACCATATATTTT. Encoded protein: CASSLYGSGSGPGNTIYF.